The 5 T cell receptor beta chains below were found in one sample sequenced in a study of T cell responses to AZD1222 COVID-19 vaccine. Here immunoSEQ multiplex PCR was the method, and the copy in TCRdb shows in-frame clones only, minus some. The table includes tens of thousands of clones, around 81% detected once. Specimen: peripheral blood, collected 28 days after the second AZD1222 dose. The receptors stem from an adult who received the AZD1222 COVID-19 vaccine.

This clone appeared a few times. The genes are TRBV12-3 or TRBV12-4 and TRBJ2-1; D unresolved. The V end was cut by 3 bases, the J end by 7 bases, with 4 bases between. CDR3 length: 11 amino acids. CDR3 nucleotide sequence: TGTGCCAGCAGTTTGTCGAATGAGCAGTTCTTC. This translates into CASSLSNEQFF.

This clone was detected only once. The chain employs TRBV5-1 and TRBJ2-3; D gene ambiguous. Per the germline V gene, CDR1 is SGHRS and CDR2 is YFSETQ. The CDR3 contains 12 residues. The V and J ends lost 3 bases and 2 bases respectively, with 4 bases between them. The CDR3 protein is CASSSTTDTQYF. In DNA form, the CDR3 reads TGCGCCAGCAGCTCAACCACAGATACGCAGTATTTT.

This chain uses TRBV14 with TRBJ2-1; TRBD2 agrees at 9 bases. V was pared by 4 bases and J by 3 bases, with 4 bases of the junction left unmatched. The CDR3 sequence is 15 residues long. Germline CDR1 and CDR2: SGHDN and FVKESK. CDR3 amino acids: CASSPGLAHYNEQFF. The CDR3 DNA is TGTGCCAGCAGCCCGGGACTAGCCCACTACAATGAGCAGTTCTTC. Together with reference TRBV14 and TRBJ2-1, the CDR3 gives the full variable domain: EAGVTQFPSHSVIEKGQTVTLRCDPISGHDNLYWYRRVMGKEIKFLLHFVKESKQDESGMPNNRFLAERTGGTYSTLKVQPAELEDSGVYFCASSPGLAHYNEQFFGPGTRLTVL.

This clone was observed once. V gene TRBV9 combines with J gene TRBJ2-5; D could derive from TRBD1 or TRBD2 (5 bases each). The CDR3 has 14 amino acids. Germline V lookup: CDR1 SGDLS, CDR2 YYNGEE. Trimming took off 0 bases at V and 5 bases at J, with 11 bases between the two ends. CDR3 loop: CASSVGGGDETQYF. In DNA, the CDR3 is TGTGCCAGCAGCGTAGGTGGGGGAGACGAGACCCAGTACTTC. Complete variable domain (other parts from reference TRBV9 and TRBJ2-5): DSGVTQTPKHLITATGQRVTLRCSPRSGDLSVYWYQQSLDQGLQFLIQYYNGEERAKGNILERFSAQQFPDLHSELNLSSLELGDSALYFCASSVGGGDETQYFGPGTRLLVL.

The genes are TRBV19 and TRBJ2-7; 8 bases agree with TRBD2. CDR1 is LNHDA and CDR2 is SQIVND in the germline V gene (reference sequence). The CDR3 extends over 15 amino acids. The V gene end was trimmed by 2 bases and the J gene end by 4 bases; junction bases not matched to a gene: 7. CDR3 nucleotides: TGTGCCAGTAGTATAAGCGGGGGCGCCTCGTACGAGCAGTACTTC. This encodes CASSISGGASYEQYF.